The 24 T cell receptor beta chains given below trace back to one sample, sequenced in a study of molecular identifiers for immune sequencing clone quantification. TCRdb re-called the PCR reads with MiXCR, one entry per CDR3 protein. In the table there are under 800,000 distinct CDR3 sequences, about 25% of which are singletons. Sequencing input: naive CD8+ T cells from blood, with Jurkat cell RNA spiked in. Subset indicated: FACS-sorted CD8+CD4-CCR7+CD45RA+ naive T cells. The source of these receptors is a human donor in good health. Some libraries in this study had Jurkat cell RNA spiked in.

CDR3 sequence: CASSLSLASDYEQYF. The CDR3 region has the DNA TGTGCCAGCAGTTTATCTCTGGCGTCCGACTACGAGCAGTACTTC. The genes are TRBV27 and TRBJ2-7; D not certain. There are 15 residues in the CDR3. Germline CDR1 MNHEY, CDR2 SMNVEV (reference sequence). V shed 0 bases and J shed 3 bases, with 12 bases lying between them.

This clonotype was counted between two and nine times. The chain recombines TRBV7-2 with TRBJ2-5; D is uncertain. Germline V gives CDR1 SGHTA, CDR2 FQGNSA. The ends were cut back, 4 bases at V and 2 bases at J, with 11 bases in the middle. This CDR3 is built from 14 residues. CDR3 sequence: CASSSWGGQETQYF. For the CDR3, the DNA is TGTGCCAGCAGCTCTTGGGGTGGACAAGAGACCCAGTACTTC.

V and J are TRBV7-9 and TRBJ1-5; 9 bases line up with TRBD1. The CDR3 is 15 residues long. CDR1 and CDR2 from the germline V gene are SEHNR and FQNEAQ (reference sequence). Trimming cost V 5 bases and J 4 bases; bases outside gene matches: 6. CDR3 loop: CASSTGTGMNQPQHF. CDR3 coding DNA: TGTGCCAGCAGCACCGGGACAGGGATGAATCAGCCCCAGCATTTT.

This clonotype was detected only a few times. This may be a read error: a much more frequent sequence differs by one nucleotide. The J gene is TRBJ2-7, the V gene TRBV4-3; maybe TRBD1 (5 bases). The J call could be wrong; TRBJ2-1 is a better fit for the DNA end. Looked up from germline, CDR1 is LGHNA and CDR2 is YSLEER. The CDR3 covers 14 residues. CDR3 sequence: CASSRDSTSYEQFF. The CDR3, as DNA: TGCGCCAGCAGCCGCGACAGTACCTCCTACGAGCAGTTCTTC.

V and J are TRBV2 and TRBJ1-3, with D unresolved. Germline CDR1 is SNHLY and CDR2 is FYNNEI. This CDR3 is 15 amino acids long. Trimming removed 3 bases from V and 0 bases from J, with 9 bases in between. CDR3 amino acids: CASSDKALSGNTIYF. Written as DNA, the CDR3 is TGTGCCAGCAGTGACAAAGCTCTCTCTGGAAACACCATATATTTT.

This clonotype was seen repeatedly, ten times or more. The gene calls are TRBV28 and TRBJ2-7; weak D call: TRBD2 (6 bases). The CDR3 spans 13 residues. V was shortened by 10 bases and J by 0 bases, with 13 bases between the two germline ends. Germline CDR1 and CDR2: MDHEN and SYDVKM. Here the CDR3 reads CATGGADSYEQYF. The DNA for the CDR3 is TGTGCCACCGGGGGAGCAGACTCCTACGAGCAGTACTTC.

For this clonotype: Compared with germline, one end of the junction differs, possibly owing to a read error. This rearrangement joins TRBV28 to TRBJ1-1; no definite D call. The CDR3 is made up of 12 amino acids. CDR1 is MDHEN and CDR2 is SYDVKM in the germline V gene. DNA for the CDR3: TGTGCCAGCAGTTCACCCTGGACTGCAGCTTTCTTT. Its protein is CASSSPWTAAFF.

This clonotype was seen ten or more times. The chain is built from TRBV10-3 and TRBJ2-4, with D possibly being TRBD1 (5 bases). Trimming cost V 0 bases and J 1 base, with 10 bases left between them. Per the germline V gene, CDR1 is ENHRY and CDR2 is SYGVKD. The CDR3 sequence is 16 residues long. CDR3 bases: TGTGCCATCAGTGAGTCCTTGGACACTGCCAAAAACATTCAGTACTTC. Protein: CAISESLDTAKNIQYF.

This clonotype was counted between two and nine times. V and J are TRBV4-3 and TRBJ1-2; no clear D. The CDR3 contains 15 residues. Germline V CDR1 and CDR2: LGHNA, YSLEER. With 1 base removed from V and 4 bases from J, the gap between germline ends came to 13 bases. CDR3 protein: CASSQVAGLIYGYTF. CDR3 DNA: TGCGCCAGCAGCCAAGTAGCGGGGTTGATCTATGGCTACACCTTC.

In the case of this clonotype: A much larger clone differs by one base, so this may be a read error. The genes are TRBV20-1 and TRBJ1-6; weak D call: TRBD1 (5 bases). Germline CDR1 and CDR2: DFQATT and SNEGSKA (reference sequence). CDR3 length: 18 residues. CDR3 nucleotides: TGCAGTGCTAGAGGGGGCCCAACAGGACCGGCCTATAATTCACTCCTCCACTTT. Translation gives CSARGGPTGPAYNSLLHF.

This clonotype was detected a few times. This chain uses TRBV28 with TRBJ2-1; 9 nucleotides match TRBD2. Germline V gene data show CDR1 as MDHEN and CDR2 as SYDVKM. The CDR3 covers 15 residues. V gave up 1 base and J gave up 4 bases; unmatched junction bases: 2. CDR3 sequence: CASSLSSGVYNEQFF. CDR3 DNA: TGTGCCAGCAGTTTATCTAGCGGGGTTTACAATGAGCAGTTCTTC.

In its sample, this clonotype was seen a few times. V gene TRBV3-1 combines with J gene TRBJ2-3; possibly TRBD2 for D (6 bases). V was pared by 2 bases and J by 4 bases, with 16 bases between. Per germline, CDR1 LGHDT and CDR2 YNNKEL (reference sequence). The CDR3 totals 16 residues. For the CDR3, the DNA is TGTGCCAGCAGCCAATTTGCGGGGACGCTGCCAGATACGCAGTATTTT. It translates to CASSQFAGTLPDTQYF.

This clonotype occurred many times. The chain uses TRBV13 and TRBJ2-5, with D possibly being TRBD2 (5 bases). Germline V gene lookup returns CDR1 PRHDT and CDR2 FYEKMQ (reference sequence). Trimming left V 6 bases short and J 4 bases short, with 9 bases between. This CDR3 is 12 amino acids long. For the CDR3, the DNA is TGTGCCAGCAGACGCGAGGGAGAGACCCAGTACTTC. Encoded protein: CASRREGETQYF.

Remarks on this clonotype: This could be a read error, since a much larger clone is one nucleotide away. As the CDR3 is not closed by the conserved phenylalanine or tryptophan, this likely results from a read error. The chain links TRBV6-2 or TRBV6-3 to TRBJ2-7; D could derive from TRBD1 or TRBD2 (5 bases each). The CDR3 is 11 residues long. Per germline, CDR1 MNHEY and CDR2 SVGEGT. Trimming shortened V by 4 bases and J by 6 bases, and 7 bases separated the two germline ends. The CDR3 DNA follows: TGTGCCAGCAGTTGGGGGTTCGAGCAGTACCTC. Translated: CASSWGFEQYL.

In this sample, this clonotype turned up many times. The chain employs TRBV29-1 and TRBJ2-3; D possibly corresponds to TRBD2 (5 bases). The CDR3 has 12 amino acids. Germline V gene lookup returns CDR1 SQVTM and CDR2 ANQGSEA. The germline V and J ends were trimmed by 2 bases and 5 bases, with 8 bases remaining between them. The CDR3 here is CSVEQEGDTQYF. As DNA, the CDR3 is TGCAGCGTTGAACAAGAGGGAGATACGCAGTATTTT.

To note about this clonotype: This may be a read error, as it is one base from a much larger clone. Since the CDR3 does not end with the conserved phenylalanine or tryptophan, this likely comes from a read error. V gene TRBV7-6 combines with J gene TRBJ2-3; TRBD1 matches 8 bases. The CDR3 has 15 residues. Germline V CDR1 and CDR2: SGHVS, FNYEAQ. The V and J ends lost 6 bases and 6 bases, in that order; junction bases with no gene match: 11. This chain's CDR3 is CASSGQGAITDTQYL. CDR3 DNA: TGTGCCAGCAGTGGACAGGGCGCTATCACGGATACGCAGTATCTT.

This clonotype was found many times. The chain couples TRBV28 to TRBJ1-5; D is unresolved. The CDR3 sequence is 13 residues long. The V end lost 8 bases, the J end lost 1 base, and 9 bases lay between the germline ends. Germline CDR1 reads MDHEN; CDR2 reads SYDVKM. CDR3 amino acids: CASQPDSNQPQHF. CDR3 DNA sequence: TGTGCCAGCCAACCGGACAGCAATCAGCCCCAGCATTTT.

Only a few counts were recorded for this clonotype. It may be a read error: a sequence one base away is much more abundant. The rearrangement uses TRBV28 and TRBJ2-5, with D possibly being TRBD1 (6 bases). The CDR3 has 14 residues. Germline V lookup: CDR1 MDHEN, CDR2 SYDVKM. CDR3 in DNA: TGTGCCAGCAGTCCAAGACAGGTCCAAGAGCCCCAGTACTTC. Its protein is CASSPRQVQEPQYF. The variable domain in full, completed from reference TRBV28 and TRBJ2-5, reads DVKVTQSSRYLVKRTGEKVFLECVQDMDHENMFWYRQDPGLGLRLIYFSYDVKMKEKGDIPEGYSVSREKKERFSLILESASTNQTSMYLCASSPRQVQEPQYFGPGTRLLVL.

This clonotype was observed a few times. J is TRBJ1-1 and V is TRBV5-1; TRBD1 is a possible D gene (6 bases). There are 15 residues in the CDR3. Deletions cut 3 bases from V and 0 bases from J, with 12 bases between. Germline CDR1 and CDR2: SGHRS and YFSETQ. DNA for the CDR3: TGCGCCAGCAGCTGGAGGACAGAGATGAACACTGAAGCTTTCTTT. This codes for CASSWRTEMNTEAFF.

Ten or more counts support this clonotype. V is TRBV12-3 or TRBV12-4 and J is TRBJ2-3, with 9 bases aligning to TRBD2. This CDR3 is 19 amino acids long. After removal of 6 bases from V and 2 bases from J, the junction contained 18 bases not matched to a gene. The CDR3 DNA follows: TGTGCCAGCAGCCCTCCAGCGGGGGGCCTACCCCCCCACACAGATACGCAGTATTTT. Its translation is CASSPPAGGLPPHTDTQYF.

The CDR3 coding sequence is TGTGCCAGCAGAGAGCGGATGGGACAGGCAAACACTGAAGCTTTCTTT. Its protein is CASRERMGQANTEAFF. The V gene is TRBV12-3 or TRBV12-4, the J gene TRBJ1-1, with 8 bases identical to TRBD1. The CDR3 totals 16 residues. V was clipped by 6 bases and J by 2 bases; unmatched bases: 11.

The gene calls are TRBV10-2 and TRBJ2-7, with TRBD1 matching 9 bases. The junction had 5 bases not matched to a gene; V was cut back by 0 bases and J by 2 bases. The CDR3 covers 16 residues. Germline V gene lookup returns CDR1 WSHSY and CDR2 SAAADI. Here the CDR3 DNA reads TGCGCCAGCAGTGAGTCGACGGGACAGGGACCCTACGAGCAGTACTTC. This translates into CASSESTGQGPYEQYF.

This clonotype occurred many times. The V and J genes are TRBV6-2 or TRBV6-3 and TRBJ1-2; D call uncertain. The CDR3 consists of 15 residues. Trimming cost V 2 bases and J 0 bases, with 10 bases left between them. Germline assignment: CDR1 MNHEY and CDR2 SVGEGT. As DNA, the CDR3 is TGTGCCAGCAGTTACCACGTCCCAGCTAACTATGGCTACACCTTC. It encodes CASSYHVPANYGYTF.

This clonotype was seen a handful of times. V usage is TRBV7-9 and J usage is TRBJ2-7; 7 bases align to TRBD2. V shed 2 bases and J 6 bases; nucleotides not matched to a gene: 1. In germline, CDR1 is SEHNR, CDR2 FQNEAQ (reference sequence). This CDR3 is built from 12 residues. CDR3 sequence reads: CASSLWGGEQYF. The DNA of the CDR3 is TGTGCCAGCAGCTTATGGGGGGGCGAGCAGTACTTC.